This TCR beta chain was captured in a study of beta chain features in type 1 diabetes. CD45RO/CCR7/CD25/CD127/CD95/CD27 separated CD4+ naive, central memory, regulatory and stem cell-like memory cells by sorting. For this clone: Its antigen is as yet unknown.

Study results and caveats: Individuals with type 1 diabetes displayed fewer insertions and more deletions at VDJ junctions. TCRB CDR3 length was moderately but significantly reduced in all four CD4+ subsets of Type 1 diabetes patients.

cDNA synthesis used the whole RNA isolate, giving expressed TCRB sequences. Naive, central memory and regulatory T cell samples yielded about 4 million reads on average. The table came from immunoSEQ multiplex PCR; TCRdb's copy has only in-frame clones and leaves some out. There are some 150,000 clones in the sample; roughly 10% occur only once, and 0.55% to 0.65% lies in the top ten. Germline lookup yields CDR1 SGHTA and CDR2 FQGNSA. V dropped 4 bases and J dropped 7; count of bases not matched to a gene: 8. There are 15 residues in the CDR3. The rearrangement joins TRBV7-2 to TRBJ2-1, with TRBD1 matching over 9 bases. This TCR derives from a middle-aged woman in good health. Sequenced sample: central memory CD4+ T cells from blood. The CDR3 DNA follows: TGTGCCAGCAGCTGGGGGGGGACAGGGAGGAATGAGCAGTTCTTC. This sequence encodes CASSWGGTGRNEQFF.